A single sample gave rise to the 5 T cell receptor beta chains below, sequenced in a study of T cell responses to AZD1222 COVID-19 vaccine. Some clones are missing from TCRdb's copy, which holds only in-frame ones; the method was immunoSEQ multiplex PCR. Among approximately 160,000 clones, 90% to 95% were seen once, and the ten largest hold approximately 0.88%. Material: peripheral blood, obtained on day 0 of AZD1222 vaccination. The receptors shown here come from an adult in good health.

Here the CDR3 reads CASRSTGATNEKLFF. CDR3 coding DNA: TGCGCCAGCCGGTCGACAGGAGCAACTAATGAAAAACTGTTTTTT. J is TRBJ1-4 and V is TRBV5-1; possibly TRBD1 for D (6 bases). The germline gives CDR1 SGHRS, CDR2 YFSETQ. With 7 bases removed from V and 0 bases from J, the gap between germline ends came to 13 bases. The CDR3 is made up of 15 amino acids.

This clone was recorded a few times. CDR3 bases: TGTGCCACTACGGACTGGACAGTGGATACGCAGTATTTT. Its translation: CATTDWTVDTQYF. V is TRBV12-3 or TRBV12-4 and J is TRBJ2-3; D is possibly TRBD1 (6 bases). Trimming removed 10 bases at V and 6 bases at J, with 17 bases between. The CDR3 has 13 residues.

This clone was counted once. The gene calls are TRBV6-5 and TRBJ2-5, with D tentatively TRBD1 or TRBD2 (5 bases each). The CDR3 has 14 amino acids. The V and J ends lost 6 bases and 4 bases respectively, with 15 bases between them. The germline V gene has CDR1 MNHEY and CDR2 SVGAGI. The CDR3 is CASRRTGTVETQYF. DNA for the CDR3: TGTGCCAGCAGACGGACCGGGACGGTAGAGACCCAGTACTTC.

This clone was recorded once. This chain links TRBV5-1 with TRBJ2-5; TRBD1 matches 7 bases. Germline V CDR1 and CDR2: SGHRS, YFSETQ. Unmatched junction bases numbered 5, after V lost 5 bases and J lost 1 base. The CDR3 consists of 14 residues. CDR3 in DNA: TGCGCCAGCAGTCAAGGGACAGCCCAAGAGACCCAGTACTTC. This gives the protein CASSQGTAQETQYF.

The J gene is TRBJ1-3, the V gene TRBV4-1; unclear D gene. Germline V CDR1 and CDR2: MGHRA, YSYEKL. This CDR3 is built from 16 residues. Trimming removed 1 base from V and 0 bases from J, with 10 bases in between. DNA for the CDR3: TGCGCCAGCAGCCAAGGGTACCGGGACTCTGGAAACACCATATATTTT. The encoded protein is CASSQGYRDSGNTIYF.